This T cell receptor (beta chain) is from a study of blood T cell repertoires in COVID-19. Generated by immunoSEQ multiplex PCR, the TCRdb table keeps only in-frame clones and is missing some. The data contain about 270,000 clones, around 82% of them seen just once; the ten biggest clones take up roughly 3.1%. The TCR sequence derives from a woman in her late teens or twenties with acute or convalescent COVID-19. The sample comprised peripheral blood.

The CDR3 spells CTSSQRRTSGAPHNEQFF. CDR3 coding DNA: TGCACCAGCAGCCAGCGTCGGACTAGCGGGGCTCCCCACAATGAGCAGTTCTTC. This chain uses TRBV1 with TRBJ2-1; the table's D call TRBD2 went unverified against the DNA. TRBV1 counts as a pseudogene. CDR3 size: 18 residues.